This TCR beta chain was documented in a study of blood T cell repertoires in COVID-19. The wider study: Sources were T cells, B-cell-depleted T cells, or PBMCs; the material itself was cDNA or gDNA.

Source study methods: Reference gene primer amplification in the assay estimated nucleated cell counts. The protocol was immunoSEQ multiplex PCR, while the TCRdb copy is restricted to in-frame clones and leaves out a portion. From that table come the V and J calls and clone size; the DNA was used to work out D and trimming. The sample includes 70,000 to 95,000 clones, around 92% seen only once; the top ten take roughly 5.9%. Trimming removed 0 bases at V and 9 bases at J, with 18 bases between. The CDR3 totals 17 residues. Germline V gene sequence: CDR1 LNHNV, CDR2 YYDKDF (reference sequence). V usage is TRBV15 and J usage is TRBJ1-6, with D unresolved. This TCR came from a woman aged 60 to 75 with active COVID-19. The sequenced sample consisted of peripheral blood. This CDR3 reads CATSRESWSGLGSPLHF. CDR3 coding DNA: TGTGCCACCAGCAGAGAGTCGTGGAGCGGGTTGGGTTCACCCCTCCACTTT.